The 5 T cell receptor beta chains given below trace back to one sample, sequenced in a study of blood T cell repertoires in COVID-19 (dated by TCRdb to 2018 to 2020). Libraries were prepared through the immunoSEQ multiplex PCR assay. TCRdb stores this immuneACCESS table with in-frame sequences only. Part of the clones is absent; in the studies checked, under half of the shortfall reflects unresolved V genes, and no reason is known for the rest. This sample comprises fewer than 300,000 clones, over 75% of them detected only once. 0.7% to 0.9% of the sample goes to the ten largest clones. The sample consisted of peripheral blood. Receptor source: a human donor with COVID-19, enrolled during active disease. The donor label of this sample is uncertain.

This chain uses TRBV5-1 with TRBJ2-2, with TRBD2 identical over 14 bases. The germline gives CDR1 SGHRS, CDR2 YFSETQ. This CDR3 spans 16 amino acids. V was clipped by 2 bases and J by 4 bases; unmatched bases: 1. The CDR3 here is CASSLGLAGGTGELFF. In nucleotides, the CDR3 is TGCGCCAGCAGCTTAGGACTAGCGGGAGGCACCGGGGAGCTGTTTTTT.

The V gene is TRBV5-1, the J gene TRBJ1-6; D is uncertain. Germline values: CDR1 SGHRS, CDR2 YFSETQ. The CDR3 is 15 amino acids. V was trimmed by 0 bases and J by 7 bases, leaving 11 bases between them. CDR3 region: CASSLEAGGNSPLHF. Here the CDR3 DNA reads TGCGCCAGCAGCTTGGAGGCAGGAGGAAATTCACCCCTCCACTTT.

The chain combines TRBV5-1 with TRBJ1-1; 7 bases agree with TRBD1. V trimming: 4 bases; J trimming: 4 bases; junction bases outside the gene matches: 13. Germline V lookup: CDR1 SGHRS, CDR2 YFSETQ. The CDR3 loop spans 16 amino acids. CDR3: CASSPGTTGPGTEAFF. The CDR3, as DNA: TGCGCCAGCAGCCCGGGGACGACAGGGCCCGGCACTGAAGCTTTCTTT.

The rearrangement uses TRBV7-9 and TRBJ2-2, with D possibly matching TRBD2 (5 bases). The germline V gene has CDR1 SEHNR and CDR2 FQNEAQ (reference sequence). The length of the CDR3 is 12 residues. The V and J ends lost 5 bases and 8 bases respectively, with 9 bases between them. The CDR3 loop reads CASSQLVGELFF. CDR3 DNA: TGTGCCAGCAGCCAACTAGTGGGGGAGCTGTTTTTT.

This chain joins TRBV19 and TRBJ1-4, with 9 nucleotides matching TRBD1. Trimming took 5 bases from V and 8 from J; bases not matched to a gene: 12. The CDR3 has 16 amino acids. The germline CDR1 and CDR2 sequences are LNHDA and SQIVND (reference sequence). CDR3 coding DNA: TGTGCCAGTAGTGTCTCCGGGACAGGGTCGCGGGAAAAACTGTTTTTT. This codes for CASSVSGTGSREKLFF.